This T cell receptor (beta chain) was recovered during a study of cytomegalovirus exposure and HLA in healthy donors. Study findings and constraints: In presence/absence analyses, roughly uniform sequencing depth across donors was assumed. Later analysis suggested links between common viral pathogens and several top significant clusters.

The donors, nominally healthy at sampling, likely had unrecorded immune exposures. This PCR relied on a set of 60 Vbeta primers and 13 Jbeta primers. Using immunoSEQ multiplex PCR, the repertoire was profiled, and TCRdb retains in-frame clones only, with some absent. The sample comprises about 270,000 clones, around 86% of which are singletons, and roughly 4% rests with the top ten. On this clone itself: The antigen is undetermined.

The sequenced sample was PBMCs. The TCR comes from a man between 40 and 49 years old in good health and CMV-seropositive.

The CDR3 bases are TGTGCCAGCAGTTCGGCAGGGGAAGCTTTCTTT. Protein sequence: CASSSAGEAFF. The V and J genes are TRBV2 and TRBJ1-1; possibly TRBD1 for D (5 bases). Germline V gives CDR1 SNHLY, CDR2 FYNNEI. V was cut by 5 bases and J by 8 bases, with 9 bases left in between. CDR3 length equals 11 residues.